Below, one T cell receptor beta chain is given with its context. There is no known antigen for this receptor. Within one base of it there is no much larger clone, and no base qualities were kept. The sample belongs to a study of blood T cell repertoires in COVID-19 (dated by TCRdb to 2020 to 2022). Some background on the complete study: Samples covering the acute and convalescent phases of COVID-19 were provided by collaborators in the United States, Italy and Spain. The material from the prospective study consisted of cDNA or gDNA derived from T cells, B-cell-depleted T cells, or PBMCs. The dataset comprised deeply sampled blood TCRbeta repertoires from subjects exposed to, actively infected with, or recovered from COVID-19. The repertoires were released in a freely available public database intended as a resource for research on the immune response to SARS-CoV-2. Samples came from the ongoing ImmuneRACE study (first 160 participants) plus 1,254 subjects from 6 global collaborators. Nearly every sample came with metadata listing a de-identified subject ID, COVID-19 status, age in years and sex. Where available, HLA class I and class II types were obtained from metadata supplied by the sample provider rather than from assay-based typing. Overall study outcomes, separate from this receptor: The quantity of clinical and demographic metadata differed by source and by participant and was supplied without curation.

TCRbeta CDR3 regions were amplified from genomic DNA using the immunoSEQ Assay, a bias-controlled multiplex PCR. The authors processed their data as follows. Nucleated cell counts per sample were estimated from amplification of reference gene primers within the assay. To quantify the absolute abundance of each unique TCRbeta CDR3 rearrangement, sequence reads were collapsed and filtered. For each sample, productive Simpson clonality was calculated as the square root of Simpson's diversity index over productive rearrangements. This immuneACCESS table, as held by TCRdb, lists in-frame sequences with V and J called but not all clones. Of the missing ones, under half trace to an unresolved V gene in checked studies; the others have no known cause. That table supplies the V and J calls and clone size; D and trimming were determined from the DNA. This sample holds 350,000 or so clones; about nine tenths were observed only once. Of the sample, 1% falls within the top ten clones.

Participants in the prospective study were enrolled through a virtual design, were aged roughly 18 to 100 years, and lived in approximately 25 United States geographic areas. In the prospective study, participants were assigned to cohorts based on the clinical history participants reported in a screening survey and a study questionnaire. A participant counted as exposed if, within 2 weeks of entering the study, that participant had been in contact with someone who had a PCR-confirmed or clinician-diagnosed COVID-19 case. In the prospective study, whole blood, serum and a nasopharyngeal or oropharyngeal swab were collected from each participant by mobile phlebotomists. Over a roughly 2-month period, participants in the prospective study had the option of providing additional blood draws and questionnaires. Before DNA extraction, blood samples from the prospective study were shipped at room temperature or frozen.

Via the germline V gene, CDR1 is ENHRY and CDR2 SYGVKD. V lost 6 bases and J lost 8 bases, and the count of bases not matched to a germline gene is 5. The CDR3 numbers 15 residues from cysteine through phenylalanine. The only DNA kept is the CDR3, 45 bases in frame from the first base. This TCR derives from a woman between 25 and 40 years old who had been exposed to COVID-19. Sequenced input: PBMCs or T cells enriched from blood (not recorded which). The sequence is built from TRBV10-3 and TRBJ2-2, and 14 bases in between align with TRBD2. CDR3 protein: CAIRAGLAGDGELFF. The DNA sequence reads TGTGCCATCAGGGCGGGACTAGCGGGAGATGGGGAGCTGTTTTTT.